The next 28 T cell receptor beta chains were all read from a single sample in a study of control samples from healthy donors and cancer patients (TCRdb year 2020). Receptors were amplified or captured by the immunoSEQ multiplex PCR assay. Drawn from immuneACCESS, this table holds only the in-frame rearrangements with V and J called that TCRdb kept. Clones are partly lost; checked studies trace under half to an unresolved V gene and leave the rest unexplained. The sample data list 78,000 or so clones, and less than 90% of these were observed just once. The top ten clonotypes cover 3% to 4.5% of the sample. Sequenced material: blood. Receptors were obtained from a woman between 50 and 59 years old in good health.

The chain carries TRBV4-2 and TRBJ2-6; the D is unclear. The V gene lost 4 bases and the J gene lost 3 bases, with 10 bases spanning the gap. Germline V gives CDR1 LGHNA, CDR2 YNFKEQ. This CDR3 has 15 residues. The DNA for the CDR3 is TGTGCCAGCAGCCTCACCCCCTTTGGGGCCAACGTCCTGACTTTC. Protein sequence: CASSLTPFGANVLTF.

The V gene is TRBV3-1 (or the pseudogene TRBV3-2), the J gene TRBJ2-1, with 10 bases matching TRBD2. The CDR3 is 16 amino acids. J lost 2 bases, V lost 4 bases, and 5 bases had no gene match. Germline V gene sequence: CDR1 LGHDT, CDR2 YNNKEL (reference sequence). CDR3 DNA sequence: TGTGCCAGCAGCCGATTGAGCGGGAGGGCCTACAATGAGCAGTTCTTC. Amino acid sequence: CASSRLSGRAYNEQFF.

The chain uses TRBV30 and TRBJ1-1; D is undetermined. The germline CDR1 and CDR2 sequences are GTSNPN and SVGIG (reference sequence). The V and J ends lost 4 bases and 1 base respectively, with 22 bases between them. This CDR3 contains 17 residues. The CDR3 is CAWTGTRTPDGNTEAFF. CDR3 coding DNA: TGTGCCTGGACGGGTACGAGAACCCCTGATGGGAACACTGAAGCTTTCTTT.

This CDR3 is CAWASGTVDEQFF. The DNA of the CDR3 is TGTGCCTGGGCCTCCGGGACAGTCGATGAGCAGTTCTTC. This rearrangement joins TRBV30 to TRBJ2-1; 7 bases fit TRBD1. The length of the CDR3 is 13 residues. After removal of 5 bases from V and 8 bases from J, the junction contained 9 bases not matched to a gene. The germline CDR1 and CDR2 sequences are GTSNPN and SVGIG (reference sequence). Full variable domain (missing parts from reference TRBV30 and TRBJ2-1): SQTIHQWPATLVQPVGSPLSLECTVEGTSNPNLYWYRQAAGRGLQLLFYSVGIGQISSEVPQNLSASRPQDRQFILSSKKLLLSDSGFYLCAWASGTVDEQFFGPGTRLTVL.

This clone has a single count. The chain employs TRBV13 and TRBJ2-1; D gene ambiguous. This CDR3 is built from 13 residues. V was pared by 1 base and J by 9 bases, with 10 bases between. Looked up from germline, CDR1 is PRHDT and CDR2 is FYEKMQ (reference sequence). The CDR3 nucleotides are TGTGCCAGCAGCTTAGTTGGAAGAGGTGAGCAGTTCTTC. Translation: CASSLVGRGEQFF.

V usage is TRBV5-1 and J usage is TRBJ2-3; 8 positions match TRBD2. Germline trimming cut 3 bases from V and 4 bases from J; bases unmatched to any gene: 4. The CDR3 totals 14 residues. Germline values: CDR1 SGHRS, CDR2 YFSETQ. CDR3 sequence reads: CASSSEAGADTQYF. For the CDR3, the DNA is TGCGCCAGCAGCTCTGAAGCGGGAGCAGATACGCAGTATTTT.

CDR3 DNA: TGCGCCAGCAGGCATTCCGGGACTAGCGGCTCGGAGGAGCAGTACTTC. Translated: CASRHSGTSGSEEQYF. The V and J genes are TRBV5-1 and TRBJ2-7; TRBD2 agrees at 11 bases. CDR3 length equals 16 residues. Germline CDR1 is SGHRS and CDR2 is YFSETQ. Trimming took 5 bases from V and 7 from J; bases not matched to a gene: 14.

This chain connects TRBV15 to TRBJ2-7, with TRBD2 matching over 11 bases. J lost 3 bases, V lost 0 bases, and 1 base had no gene match. Per the germline V gene, CDR1 is LNHNV and CDR2 is YYDKDF (reference sequence). The length of the CDR3 is 15 residues. CDR3 DNA: TGTGCCACCAGCAGAGATCTAGCGGGAGGCTACGAGCAGTACTTC. Translated, it gives CATSRDLAGGYEQYF.

The rearrangement joins TRBV12-3 or TRBV12-4 to TRBJ1-1; no firm D call. This CDR3 has 11 amino acids. V shed 5 bases and J shed 11 bases, with 12 bases lying between them. The CDR3 loop is CASSGRAWAFF. The CDR3, as DNA: TGTGCCAGCAGTGGGCGGGCCTGGGCTTTCTTT.

The genes are TRBV19 and TRBJ2-5, with a possible D match to TRBD2 (6 bases). The CDR3 spans 14 residues. V lost 2 bases and J lost 2, with 9 bases in between. Germline V lookup: CDR1 LNHDA, CDR2 SQIVND (reference sequence). CDR3 nucleotides: TGTGCCAGTAGTATAAGCGGGCGGCAAGAGACCCAGTACTTC. Translation gives CASSISGRQETQYF. The variable domain in full, with the rest retrieved from reference TRBV19 and TRBJ2-5, is DGGITQSPKYLFRKEGQNVTLSCEQNLNHDAMYWYRQDPGQGLRLIYYSQIVNDFQKGDIAEGYSVSREKKESFPLTVTSAQKNPTAFYLCASSISGRQETQYFGPGTRLLVL.

The count of this clone is one. The chain links TRBV5-1 to TRBJ1-1; TRBD1 is a possible D gene (5 bases). Trimming stripped 0 bases from V and 1 base from J, with 7 bases between. Germline values: CDR1 SGHRS, CDR2 YFSETQ. CDR3 length: 14 residues. The CDR3 spells CASSLGQPNTEAFF. The DNA of the CDR3 is TGCGCCAGCAGCTTGGGACAGCCGAACACTGAAGCTTTCTTT.

The rearrangement uses TRBV11-2 and TRBJ2-1; 12 nucleotides line up with TRBD2. Germline assignment: CDR1 SGHAT and CDR2 FQNNGV. The CDR3 covers 18 residues. V lost 5 bases, J lost 3 bases, and 11 bases stayed unmatched. CDR3 bases: TGTGCCAGCAGCCCCCGACTAGCGGGAGCCCTAGGCTACAATGAGCAGTTCTTC. It is translated as CASSPRLAGALGYNEQFF.

This chain uses TRBV28 with TRBJ1-2, with unresolved D. The germline V and J ends were trimmed by 2 bases and 4 bases, with 8 bases remaining between them. The CDR3 spans 13 residues. CDR1 MDHEN and CDR2 SYDVKM come from the germline V gene. This chain's CDR3 is CASSLGWGYGYTF. The CDR3 region has the DNA TGTGCCAGCAGTTTAGGGTGGGGCTATGGCTACACCTTC.

This clone was picked up one time. The chain combines TRBV4-1 with TRBJ2-7, with 10 bases lining up with TRBD2. This CDR3 spans 16 amino acids. Looked up from germline, CDR1 is MGHRA and CDR2 is YSYEKL. The ends lost 2 bases at V and 0 bases at J; junction bases unmatched: 4. The CDR3 region is CASSQWGLASSYEQYF. CDR3 nucleotides: TGCGCCAGCAGCCAATGGGGACTAGCGAGCTCCTACGAGCAGTACTTC.

The chain combines TRBV7-9 with TRBJ1-5; 10 nucleotides match TRBD1. Germline loops: CDR1 SEHNR, CDR2 FQNEAQ (reference sequence). V lost 4 bases, J lost 2 bases, and 5 bases stayed unmatched. This CDR3 is 16 amino acids long. The CDR3 DNA reads as TGTGCCAGCAGCTGCCGACAGGGGGCACGCAATCAGCCCCAGCATTTT. Protein: CASSCRQGARNQPQHF.

This chain joins TRBV7-9 and TRBJ2-1; D is uncertain. The germline V gene has CDR1 SEHNR and CDR2 FQNEAQ (reference sequence). V gave up 0 bases and J gave up 10 bases, with 16 bases separating them. The CDR3 runs to 15 residues. CDR3 sequence: CASSLAGFPLFEQFF. The DNA for the CDR3 is TGTGCCAGCAGCTTAGCGGGATTCCCCCTTTTCGAGCAGTTCTTC.

The genes are TRBV4-2 and TRBJ2-1; TRBD2 aligns across 7 bases. This CDR3 has 17 residues. Per the germline V gene, CDR1 is LGHNA and CDR2 is YNFKEQ. The V and J ends lost 4 bases and 9 bases, in that order; junction bases with no gene match: 18. The CDR3 DNA follows: TGTGCCAGCAGCCTAAGGGCTCCGGGACCCACGGGAGGTGAGCAGTTCTTC. It codes for CASSLRAPGPTGGEQFF.

The V gene is TRBV24-1, the J gene TRBJ2-2; 10 bases agree with TRBD2. Per germline, CDR1 KGHDR and CDR2 SFDVKD. The CDR3 sequence is 17 residues long. V shed 10 bases, J shed 2 bases, and the junction held 12 bases outside the gene matches. CDR3 loop: CATFGPGLATNTGELFF. The DNA for the CDR3 is TGTGCCACTTTCGGACCGGGACTAGCGACTAACACCGGGGAGCTGTTTTTT.

The chain is built from TRBV7-6 and TRBJ1-5, with 9 bases matching TRBD1. The CDR3 consists of 16 residues. J gave up 7 bases and V 1 base, and 8 bases lay outside the gene matches. Germline-derived CDR1 and CDR2 are SGHVS and FNYEAQ. CDR3 in amino acids: CASSLGAGQGKQPQHF. The CDR3 DNA follows: TGTGCCAGCAGCTTAGGTGCGGGACAGGGTAAGCAGCCCCAGCATTTT.

The chain carries TRBV6-5 and TRBJ1-2, with 7 bases aligning to TRBD1. The CDR3 length is 14 residues. V lost 6 bases, J lost 4 bases, and 8 bases stayed unmatched. Germline V gene lookup returns CDR1 MNHEY and CDR2 SVGAGI. The CDR3 sequence is CASSQGQAVYGYTF. The CDR3 DNA reads as TGTGCCAGCAGCCAAGGACAGGCGGTCTATGGCTACACCTTC.

The chain has TRBV7-3 and TRBJ2-3, with D uncertain. Trimming took off 5 bases at V and 4 bases at J, with 13 bases between the two ends. The CDR3 has 14 amino acids. Germline CDR1 reads SGHTA; CDR2 reads FQGTGA. Here the CDR3 reads CASSPTASADTQYF. The CDR3 DNA reads as TGTGCCAGCAGCCCCACAGCCTCCGCAGATACGCAGTATTTT.

Only a few counts were recorded for this clone. CDR3 in amino acids: CAISPGQGVGEQYF. CDR3 in DNA: TGTGCCATCAGTCCGGGACAGGGCGTCGGCGAGCAGTACTTC. V usage is TRBV10-3 and J usage is TRBJ2-7; the match to TRBD1 covers 9 bases. V lost 5 bases, J lost 6 bases, and 8 bases stayed unmatched. The CDR3 runs to 14 residues. CDR1 is ENHRY and CDR2 is SYGVKD in the germline V gene.

This chain links TRBV11-3 with TRBJ1-1; the D is unclear. Per germline, CDR1 SGHNT and CDR2 YENEEA. V was clipped by 0 bases and J by 1 base, with 3 bases between them. This CDR3 is built from 13 residues. Written as DNA, the CDR3 is TGTGCCAGCAGCTTAGAGGGGAACACTGAAGCTTTCTTT. Its translation: CASSLEGNTEAFF.

The rearrangement links TRBV18 to TRBJ2-1; 10 bases agree with TRBD2. CDR3 length: 14 residues. J lost 6 bases, V lost 6 bases, and 5 bases had no gene match. Germline-derived CDR1 and CDR2 are KGHSH and LQKENI. The CDR3 region has the DNA TGTGCCAGCTCGACCGGGACTAGCGTCAATGAGCAGTTCTTC. Translating gives CASSTGTSVNEQFF. The full variable domain, in which reference TRBV18 and TRBJ2-1 provide the parts outside the CDR3, is NAGVMQNPRHLVRRRGQEARLRCSPMKGHSHVYWYRQLPEEGLKFMVYLQKENIIDESGMPKERFSAEFPKEGPSILRIQQVVRGDSAAYFCASSTGTSVNEQFFGPGTRLTVL.

The chain joins TRBV28 to TRBJ2-1, with 7 nucleotides matching TRBD2. V was pared by 5 bases and J by 2 bases, with 9 bases of the junction left unmatched. CDR1 MDHEN and CDR2 SYDVKM come from the germline V gene. The CDR3 loop spans 16 amino acids. In DNA form, the CDR3 reads TGTGCCAGCAGTCCCACTAGCGCGCTCACCTACAATGAGCAGTTCTTC. It codes for CASSPTSALTYNEQFF.

The J gene is TRBJ1-1, the V gene TRBV9; the D is unclear. The CDR3 length is 13 residues. Germline V gives CDR1 SGDLS, CDR2 YYNGEE. The ends were cut back, 3 bases at V and 0 bases at J, with 6 bases in the middle. The CDR3 is CASSAQMNTEAFF. The CDR3 region has the DNA TGTGCCAGCAGCGCCCAAATGAACACTGAAGCTTTCTTT. The full variable domain, rest sourced from reference TRBV9 and TRBJ1-1, is DSGVTQTPKHLITATGQRVTLRCSPRSGDLSVYWYQQSLDQGLQFLIQYYNGEERAKGNILERFSAQQFPDLHSELNLSSLELGDSALYFCASSAQMNTEAFFGQGTRLTVV.

The chain has TRBV28 and TRBJ1-6, with D unclear. The CDR3 has 14 amino acids. Trimming removed 2 bases from V and 7 bases from J, with 9 bases in between. From germline, CDR1 is MDHEN and CDR2 SYDVKM. This chain's CDR3 is CASSLEHPNSPLHF. The CDR3 nucleotides read TGTGCCAGCAGTTTAGAACACCCCAATTCACCCCTCCACTTT.

The chain is built from TRBV25-1 and TRBJ2-2; D is ambiguous. CDR1 and CDR2 from the germline V gene are MGHDK and SYGVNS. V gave up 5 bases and J gave up 4 bases, with 2 bases separating them. This CDR3 is built from 11 residues. CDR3 sequence: CASSLTGELFF. The CDR3 bases are TGTGCCAGCAGTCTCACCGGGGAGCTGTTTTTT.